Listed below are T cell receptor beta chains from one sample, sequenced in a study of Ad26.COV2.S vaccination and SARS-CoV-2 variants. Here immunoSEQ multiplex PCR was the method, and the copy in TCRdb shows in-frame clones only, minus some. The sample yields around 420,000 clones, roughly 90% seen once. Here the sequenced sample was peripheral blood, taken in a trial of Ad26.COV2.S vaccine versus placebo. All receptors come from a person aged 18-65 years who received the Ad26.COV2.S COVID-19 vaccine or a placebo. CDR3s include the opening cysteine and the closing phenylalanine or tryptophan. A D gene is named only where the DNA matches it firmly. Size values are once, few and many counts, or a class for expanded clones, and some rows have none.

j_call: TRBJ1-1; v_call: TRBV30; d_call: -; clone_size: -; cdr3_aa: CAWSVSGQLAPTF; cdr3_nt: TGTGCCTGGAGTGTATCAGGCCAGTTGGCGCCTACCTTT
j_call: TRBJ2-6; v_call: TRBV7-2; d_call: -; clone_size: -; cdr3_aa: CASNRGGPGANVLTF; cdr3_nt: TGTGCCAGCAACCGTGGGGGGCCCGGGGCCAACGTCCTGACTTTC
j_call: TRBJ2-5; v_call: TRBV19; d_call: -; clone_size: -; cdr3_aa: CASSIGLGETQYF; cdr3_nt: TGTGCCAGTAGTATCGGGTTGGGAGAGACCCAGTACTTC
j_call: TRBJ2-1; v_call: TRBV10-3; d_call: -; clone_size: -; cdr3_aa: CATSDRSDYNEQFF; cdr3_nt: TGTGCCACCTCAGACAGATCTGACTACAATGAGCAGTTCTTC
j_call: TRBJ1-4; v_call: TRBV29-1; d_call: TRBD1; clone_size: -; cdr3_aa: CSVSGGEREKLFF; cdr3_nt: TGCAGCGTTTCAGGGGGGGAACGTGAAAAACTGTTTTTT
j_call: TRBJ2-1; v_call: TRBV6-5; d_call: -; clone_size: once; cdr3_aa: CASMPSPNEQFF; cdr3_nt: TGTGCCAGCATGCCAAGTCCTAATGAGCAGTTCTTC
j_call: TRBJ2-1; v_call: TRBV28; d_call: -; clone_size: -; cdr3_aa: CASTPVGGYNEQFF; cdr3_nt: TGTGCCAGCACCCCGGTAGGTGGTTACAATGAGCAGTTCTTC
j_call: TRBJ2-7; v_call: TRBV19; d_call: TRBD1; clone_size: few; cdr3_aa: CASSQGVPYEQYF; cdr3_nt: TGTGCCAGCTCGCAGGGGGTACCCTACGAGCAGTACTTC
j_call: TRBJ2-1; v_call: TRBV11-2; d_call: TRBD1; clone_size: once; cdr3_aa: CASRWTGANEQFF; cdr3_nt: TGTGCCAGCAGGTGGACAGGGGCCAATGAGCAGTTCTTC
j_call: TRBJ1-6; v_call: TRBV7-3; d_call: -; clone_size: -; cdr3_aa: CASSLEGSGGAYNSPLHF; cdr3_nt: TGTGCCAGCAGCTTAGAGGGTTCGGGGGGTGCCTATAATTCACCCCTCCACTTT
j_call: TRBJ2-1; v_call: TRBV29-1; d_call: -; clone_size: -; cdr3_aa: CSVEFGEKQFF; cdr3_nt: TGCAGCGTTGAATTTGGGGAAAAGCAGTTCTTC
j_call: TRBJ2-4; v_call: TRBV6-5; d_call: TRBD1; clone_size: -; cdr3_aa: CAGEQGSGIQYF; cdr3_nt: TGTGCCGGCGAACAGGGGTCAGGCATTCAGTACTTC
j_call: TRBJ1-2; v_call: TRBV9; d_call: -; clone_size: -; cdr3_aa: CASSPYLANYGYTF; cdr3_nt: TGTGCCAGCAGCCCCTACTTGGCTAACTATGGCTACACCTTC
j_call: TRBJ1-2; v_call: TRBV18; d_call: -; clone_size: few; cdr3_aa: CASSPGREYYGYTF; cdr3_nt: TGTGCCAGCTCACCGGGCAGGGAGTACTATGGCTACACCTTC
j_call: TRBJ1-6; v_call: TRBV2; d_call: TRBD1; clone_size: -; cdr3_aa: CASSDPGRTGGDSPLHF; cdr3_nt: TGTGCCAGCAGTGATCCCGGGCGGACAGGGGGCGATTCACCCCTCCACTTT
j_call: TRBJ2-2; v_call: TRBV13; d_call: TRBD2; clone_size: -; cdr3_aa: CASSLGRGGRTGELFF; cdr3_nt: TGTGCCAGCAGCTTAGGACGGGGGGGCCGGACCGGGGAGCTGTTTTTT
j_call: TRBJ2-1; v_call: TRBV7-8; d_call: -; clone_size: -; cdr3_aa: CASSPNGNEQFF; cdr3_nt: TGTGCCAGCAGCCCGAACGGAAATGAGCAGTTCTTC
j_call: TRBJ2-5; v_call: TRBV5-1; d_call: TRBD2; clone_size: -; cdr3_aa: CASSLAVGTSGQETQYF; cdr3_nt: TGCGCCAGCAGCTTGGCCGTCGGGACTAGCGGACAAGAGACCCAGTACTTC
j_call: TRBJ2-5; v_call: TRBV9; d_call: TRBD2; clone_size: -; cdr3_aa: CASSAQTSGDHRGETQYF; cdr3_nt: TGTGCCAGCAGCGCGCAAACTAGCGGGGACCATAGAGGGGAGACCCAGTACTTC
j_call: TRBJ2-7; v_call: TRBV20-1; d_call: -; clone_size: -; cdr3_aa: CSARSQYEQYF; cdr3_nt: TGCAGTGCTAGGAGCCAATACGAGCAGTACTTC
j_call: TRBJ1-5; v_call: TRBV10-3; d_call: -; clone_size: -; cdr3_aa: CAISEKRGDNPQHF; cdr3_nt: TGTGCCATCAGTGAAAAGAGGGGCGATAACCCCCAGCATTTT
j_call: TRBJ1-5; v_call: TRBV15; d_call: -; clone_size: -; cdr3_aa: CATSRDRAGNQPQHF; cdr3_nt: TGTGCCACCAGCAGAGATCGGGCCGGCAATCAGCCCCAGCATTTT
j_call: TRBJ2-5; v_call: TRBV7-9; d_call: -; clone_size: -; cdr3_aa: CASSQGTAQETQYF; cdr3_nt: TGTGCCAGCAGCCAAGGGACGGCCCAAGAGACCCAGTACTTC
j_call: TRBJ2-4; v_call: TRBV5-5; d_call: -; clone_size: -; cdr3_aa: CASSSPGLSAKNIQYF; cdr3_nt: TGTGCCAGCAGCTCACCGGGACTCTCAGCCAAAAACATTCAGTACTTC
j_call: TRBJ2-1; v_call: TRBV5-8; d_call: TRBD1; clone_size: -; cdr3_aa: CASSQGQNYNEQFF; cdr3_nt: TGTGCCAGCAGCCAGGGACAGAACTACAATGAGCAGTTCTTC
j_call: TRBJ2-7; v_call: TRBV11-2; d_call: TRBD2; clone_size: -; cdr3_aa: CASSLDQSGGFSYEQYF; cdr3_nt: TGTGCCAGCAGCTTAGACCAGAGCGGGGGCTTCTCCTACGAGCAGTACTTC
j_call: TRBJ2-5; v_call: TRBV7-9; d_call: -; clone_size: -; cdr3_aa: CASSYGGQETQYF; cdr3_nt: TGTGCCAGCAGCTACGGTGGCCAAGAGACCCAGTACTTC
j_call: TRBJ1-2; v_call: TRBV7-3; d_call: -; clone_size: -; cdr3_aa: CASSSGVGMGYTF; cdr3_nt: TGTGCCAGCAGTTCCGGTGTGGGAATGGGCTACACCTTC
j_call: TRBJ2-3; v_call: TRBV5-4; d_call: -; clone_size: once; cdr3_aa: CASSPPSKATDTQYF; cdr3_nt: TGTGCCAGCAGCCCCCCGTCAAAGGCCACAGATACGCAGTATTTT
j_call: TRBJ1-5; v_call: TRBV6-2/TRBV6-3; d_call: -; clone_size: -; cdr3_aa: CASSLQGRLHQPQHF; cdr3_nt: TGTGCCAGCAGTCTTCAGGGTCGGTTGCATCAGCCCCAGCATTTT
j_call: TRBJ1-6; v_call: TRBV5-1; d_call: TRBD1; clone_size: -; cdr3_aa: CASSTDRDAPLHF; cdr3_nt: TGCGCCAGCAGTACTGACAGGGATGCACCCCTCCACTTT
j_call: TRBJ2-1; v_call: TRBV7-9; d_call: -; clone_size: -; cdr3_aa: CASSPAGAHEQFF; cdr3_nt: TGTGCCAGCAGCCCCGCAGGGGCTCATGAGCAGTTCTTC
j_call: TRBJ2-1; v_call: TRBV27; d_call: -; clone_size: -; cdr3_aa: CASSKDGSSYNEQFF; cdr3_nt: TGTGCCAGCAGTAAGGACGGTTCTTCCTACAATGAGCAGTTCTTC